These 21 T cell receptor beta chains originate from one sample sequenced in a study of metastatic and nonmetastatic thyroid tumors. All patients were untreated before thyroid surgery. TCRdb redid the clone calls on the PCR reads using MiXCR. This table holds about 40,000 clones, less than 20% found once. Sequencing input: blood. These receptors originate from a female donor with papillary thyroid cancer or a benign thyroid nodule (not recorded which). Some clones in this sample may be carry-over from other donors' samples.

The table lists this clone with many counts. This chain uses TRBV7-3 with TRBJ2-1; D gene ambiguous. The CDR3 sequence is 15 residues long. From germline, CDR1 is SGHTA and CDR2 FQGTGA. Trimming stripped 2 bases from V and 4 bases from J, with 12 bases between. The CDR3 sequence: CASSLQVGSYNEQFF. The CDR3 DNA follows: TGTGCCAGCAGCTTACAGGTCGGGTCGTACAATGAGCAGTTCTTC.

The rearrangement uses TRBV2 and TRBJ1-5; the match to TRBD1 covers 8 bases. CDR1 is SNHLY and CDR2 is FYNNEI in the germline V gene. J lost 5 bases, V lost 10 bases, and 10 bases had no gene match. The CDR3 totals 14 residues. The CDR3 DNA is TGTGCCACAGCAGGGGGACAGGCCGATCAGCCCCAGCATTTT. This translates into CATAGGQADQPQHF. The full variable domain, its missing parts supplied by reference TRBV2 and TRBJ1-5, is EPEVTQTPSHQVTQMGQEVILRCVPISNHLYFYWYRQILGQKVEFLVSFYNNEISEKSEIFDDQFSVERPDGSNFTLKIRSTKLEDSAMYFCATAGGQADQPQHFGDGTRLSIL.

This clone turned up a few times. At one of its ends the junction is not consistent with the germline gene, which may arise from a read error. V usage is TRBV6-4 and J usage is TRBJ2-2, with a possible D match to TRBD1 (6 bases). CDR1 MRHNA and CDR2 SNTAGT come from the germline V gene. There are 15 residues in the CDR3. CDR3 sequence: CASSPAQGDTGDLFF. Here the CDR3 DNA reads TGTGCCAGCAGCCCCGCACAGGGTGACACCGGGGATCTGTTTTTT.

This clone occurred many times. This chain connects TRBV27 to TRBJ1-2, with D tentatively TRBD1 (6 bases). The CDR3 sequence is 13 residues long. V lost 2 bases and J lost 4, with 8 bases in between. Germline V gives CDR1 MNHEY, CDR2 SMNVEV (reference sequence). Here the CDR3 DNA reads TGTGCCAGCAGTTTAGGGGGCACCTATGGCTACACCTTC. Protein product: CASSLGGTYGYTF.

This clone appeared many times. This may be a read error, as it is one base from a much larger clone. This chain connects TRBV6-1 to TRBJ1-2; 11 nucleotides match TRBD1. Germline V gene data show CDR1 as MNHNS and CDR2 as SASEGT. The CDR3 extends over 13 amino acids. Here the CDR3 reads CACSPRDRGGYTF. In DNA form, the CDR3 reads TGTGCCTGCAGCCCCAGGGACAGGGGGGGCTACACCTTC.

This clone is medium-sized within its sample. One end of the junction does not line up with germline, which may come from a read error. The V and J genes are TRBV13 and TRBJ2-7; 11 bases match TRBD1. This CDR3 is 14 amino acids long. Per germline, CDR1 PRHDT and CDR2 FYEKMQ (reference sequence). The CDR3 loop is CASSLGTGGYEQYF. CDR3 coding DNA: TGTGCCAGCAGCCTAGGGACAGGGGGCTACGAGCAGTACTTC.

The table lists this clone with many counts. The chain carries TRBV6-1 and TRBJ2-7; 8 bases align to TRBD1. Germline lookup yields CDR1 MNHNS and CDR2 SASEGT. The CDR3 covers 12 residues. J was trimmed by 4 bases and V by 6 bases; bases with no gene match: 2. Written as DNA, the CDR3 is TGTGCCAGCAGGACAGGGGTGTACGAGCAGTACTTC. It is translated as CASRTGVYEQYF.

This clone was seen at least ten times. The V gene is TRBV28, the J gene TRBJ2-2; D is undetermined. CDR1 is MDHEN, CDR2 SYDVKM, per germline. V lost 7 bases and J lost 2, with 14 bases in between. There are 15 residues in the CDR3. DNA of the CDR3: TGTGCCAGCACCTGGCTCCGAGTAAACACCGGGGAGCTGTTTTTT. Residues: CASTWLRVNTGELFF.

In its sample, this clone was seen many times. The V gene is TRBV7-8, the J gene TRBJ1-1; 10 bases are a match to TRBD1. Germline V gives CDR1 SGHVS, CDR2 FQNEAQ. The V gene end was trimmed by 3 bases and the J gene end by 3 bases; junction bases not matched to a gene: 4. This CDR3 has 15 amino acids. In DNA, the CDR3 is TGTGCCAGCAGCTTTTTAGGACAGGGGGACACTGAAGCTTTCTTT. Translation: CASSFLGQGDTEAFF.

Details on this clone: The CDR3 does not end in the conserved phenylalanine or tryptophan, so this is likely a read error. V gene TRBV11-1 combines with J gene TRBJ1-5; D is perhaps TRBD1 (6 bases). CDR1 SGHAT and CDR2 FQDESV come from the germline V gene (reference sequence). The CDR3 runs to 17 residues. The CDR3 coding sequence is TGTGCCAGCAGCCCCTCCGGGACATATGGTGGCAATCAGCACCAGCATTTG. Protein: CASSPSGTYGGNQHQHL.

The table lists this clone with many counts. The rearrangement uses TRBV19 and TRBJ2-2; D is possibly TRBD1 (6 bases). Looked up from germline, CDR1 is LNHDA and CDR2 is SQIVND (reference sequence). Trimming left V 10 bases short and J 4 bases short, with 13 bases between. This CDR3 has 13 residues. The CDR3 region has the DNA TGTGCCACTACGGACAGAGGCACCGGGGAGCTGTTTTTT. This translates into CATTDRGTGELFF.

This clone showed up just a few times. A read error may account for a junction end that differs from germline. In the same sample, other DNA sequences code for this CDR3. The rearrangement links TRBV27 to TRBJ1-1, with 7 bases matching TRBD1. Germline CDR1 reads MNHEY; CDR2 reads SMNVEV (reference sequence). This CDR3 is 14 amino acids long. In DNA form, the CDR3 reads TGCGCCAGCACGCGACAGGGTGCGGTTACTGAAGCTTTCTTT. Translation: CASTRQGAVTEAFF.

This clone came up many times. The CDR3 protein is CASSRGQGVTEQYF. The CDR3, as DNA: TGTGCCAGCAGCCGTGGACAGGGGGTAACCGAGCAGTACTTC. The chain recombines TRBV5-4 with TRBJ2-7, with 10 bases fitting TRBD1. The CDR3 runs 14 residues. Germline CDR1 SGHNT, CDR2 YYREEE (reference sequence). Trimming removed 4 bases from V and 6 bases from J; junction bases left unmatched: 7.

This clone was recorded many times. This chain joins TRBV2 and TRBJ2-3; perhaps TRBD2 as D (7 bases). CDR3 length equals 16 residues. V gave up 6 bases and J gave up 2 bases, with 18 bases separating them. Germline-derived CDR1 and CDR2 are SNHLY and FYNNEI. The CDR3 spells CASRPLWAGATDTQYF. The CDR3 DNA sequence: TGTGCCAGCAGGCCCCTTTGGGCGGGGGCCACAGATACGCAGTATTTT.

This clone was observed many times. This sequence joins TRBV20-1 and TRBJ2-1; maybe TRBD1 (6 bases). Germline V gene data show CDR1 as DFQATT and CDR2 as SNEGSKA (reference sequence). The CDR3 is 12 amino acids. Trimming removed 3 bases at V and 4 bases at J, with 7 bases between. CDR3 sequence reads: CSARRGYNEQFF. The CDR3, as DNA: TGCAGTGCTAGGAGGGGGTACAATGAGCAGTTCTTC.

This clone was observed many times. For the CDR3, the DNA is TGTGCCAGCAGTTACTCGAGCAGGGCGAACACTGAAGCTTTCTTT. It specifies CASSYSSRANTEAFF. The chain carries TRBV6-5 and TRBJ1-1, with a weak D call TRBD1 (5 bases). Trimming took off 0 bases at V and 1 base at J, with 9 bases between the two ends. Looked up from germline, CDR1 is MNHEY and CDR2 is SVGAGI. The CDR3 has 15 amino acids.

This clone has ten or more counts. The chain couples TRBV28 to TRBJ1-1; 9 nucleotides line up with TRBD1. Looked up from germline, CDR1 is MDHEN and CDR2 is SYDVKM. There are 13 residues in the CDR3. The junction had 5 bases not matched to a gene; V was cut back by 7 bases and J by 5 bases. The CDR3 region has the DNA TGTGCCAGCAACCGACAGGGGGGGACTGAAGCTTTCTTT. Its translation: CASNRQGGTEAFF.

In this sample, this clone turned up a few times. The V call is TRBV12-3 or TRBV12-4, the J call TRBJ2-2, with a possible D match to TRBD1 (6 bases). The CDR3 is 15 residues long. V was cut by 3 bases and J by 9 bases, with 17 bases left in between. The DNA of the CDR3 is TGTGCCAGCAGTTTGTCAGGGGCTGGTTCCTGGGAGCTGTTTTTT. This translates into CASSLSGAGSWELFF.

The rearrangement joins TRBV30 to TRBJ1-1; D is unclear. This CDR3 is built from 10 residues. CDR1 and CDR2 (germline): GTSNPN, SVGIG (reference sequence). The V end was cut by 5 bases, the J end by 10 bases, with 11 bases between. The CDR3 reads CAWGENGAFF. The CDR3, as DNA: TGTGCCTGGGGGGAAAACGGAGCTTTCTTT.

The chain has TRBV4-1 and TRBJ2-2, with D perhaps matching TRBD2 (5 bases). The CDR3 extends over 15 amino acids. V gave up 11 bases and J gave up 1 base, with 17 bases separating them. Germline V gene lookup returns CDR1 MGHRA and CDR2 YSYEKL. Here the CDR3 reads CAGRAVGMNTGELFF. The DNA of the CDR3 is TGCGCCGGGCGGGCGGTGGGGATGAACACCGGGGAGCTGTTTTTT.

This clone appeared many times. The same CDR3 arises from other DNA sequences in this sample as well. V and J are TRBV2 and TRBJ1-1, with TRBD1 identical over 7 bases. The CDR3 is 11 amino acids. V was pared by 6 bases and J by 11 bases, with 6 bases of the junction left unmatched. CDR1 and CDR2 from the germline V gene are SNHLY and FYNNEI. This chain's CDR3 is CASSYRGEAFF. Written as DNA, the CDR3 is TGTGCCAGCAGCTACAGGGGAGAGGCTTTCTTT.